This T cell receptor beta chain came from a study of T cells in tuberculosis. The time point is: new active TB diagnosis, blood taken before or within 7 days of starting treatment. The CDR3 loop spans 13 amino acids. The V end lost 5 bases, the J end lost 1 base, and 6 bases lay between the germline ends. Germline loops: CDR1 GTSNPN, CDR2 SVGIG (reference sequence). Clones were read by immunoSEQ multiplex PCR, and TCRdb kept only the in-frame ones, dropping some. In the table there are fewer than 55,000 clones, over 90% of which are singletons. This material consisted of PBMCs, taken at tuberculosis diagnosis. The chain uses TRBV30 and TRBJ2-6; D unresolved. The sequence came from an adult with tuberculosis. DNA of the CDR3: TGTGCCTGGCGAGAATCTGGGGCCAACGTCCTGACTTTC. Protein: CAWRESGANVLTF.